This T cell receptor beta chain derives from a study of blood T cell repertoires in COVID-19. Background on the study: PBMCs, B-cell-depleted T cells, or T cells were the source of the cDNA or gDNA that made up the material.

Original handling: It was from reference gene primer amplification that nucleated cell counts were estimated. TCRdb's table, derived via immunoSEQ multiplex PCR, lists solely in-frame clones and lacks some. V and J calls plus clone size are reproduced from that table; the DNA served to infer D and trimming. The table records roughly 270,000 clones, 65% to 90% of them present only once. This CDR3 has 17 amino acids. V was clipped by 7 bases and J by 1 base; unmatched bases: 12. CDR1 and CDR2 from the germline V gene are MDHEN and SYDVKM. Sequenced input: peripheral blood. The chain combines TRBV28 with TRBJ1-5, with 8 bases identical to TRBD1. The sequence came from a man aged 50 to 60 with active or convalescent COVID-19. CDR3 loop: CASNVGRGQRSNQPQHF. The CDR3, as DNA: TGTGCCAGCAATGTGGGCAGGGGGCAGAGGAGCAATCAGCCCCAGCATTTT.